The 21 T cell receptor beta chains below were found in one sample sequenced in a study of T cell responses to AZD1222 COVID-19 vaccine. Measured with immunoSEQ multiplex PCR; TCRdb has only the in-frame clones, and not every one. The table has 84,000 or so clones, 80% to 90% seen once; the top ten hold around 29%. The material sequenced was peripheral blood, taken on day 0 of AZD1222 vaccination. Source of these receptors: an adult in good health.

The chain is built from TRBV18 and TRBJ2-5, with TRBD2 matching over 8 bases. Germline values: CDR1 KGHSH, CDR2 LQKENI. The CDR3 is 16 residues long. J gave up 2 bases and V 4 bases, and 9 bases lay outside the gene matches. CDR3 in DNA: TGTGCCAGCTCACGAAATGGACTAGCACGGCAAGAGACCCAGTACTTC. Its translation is CASSRNGLARQETQYF.

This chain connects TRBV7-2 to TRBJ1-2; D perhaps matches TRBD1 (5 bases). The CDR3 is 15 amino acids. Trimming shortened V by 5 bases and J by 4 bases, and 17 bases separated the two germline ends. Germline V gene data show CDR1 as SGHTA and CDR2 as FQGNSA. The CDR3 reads CASSPSLREAYGYTF. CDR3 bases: TGTGCCAGCAGCCCTAGTCTCAGGGAGGCCTATGGCTACACCTTC.

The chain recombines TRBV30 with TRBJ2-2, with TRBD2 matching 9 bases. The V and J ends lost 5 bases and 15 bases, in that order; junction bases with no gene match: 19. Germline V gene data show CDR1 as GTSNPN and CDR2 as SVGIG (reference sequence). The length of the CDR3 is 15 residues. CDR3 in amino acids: CAWAKFSGRITRLFF. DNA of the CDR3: TGTGCCTGGGCTAAGTTCAGCGGGAGGATCACGCGGTTGTTTTTT.

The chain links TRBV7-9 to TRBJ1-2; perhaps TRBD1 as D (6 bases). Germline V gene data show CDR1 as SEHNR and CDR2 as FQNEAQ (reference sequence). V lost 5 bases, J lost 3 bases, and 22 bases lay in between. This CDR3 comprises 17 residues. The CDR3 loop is CASSPPRSGGFDYGYTF. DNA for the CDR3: TGTGCCAGCAGCCCGCCTCGGAGCGGGGGCTTTGACTATGGCTACACCTTC.

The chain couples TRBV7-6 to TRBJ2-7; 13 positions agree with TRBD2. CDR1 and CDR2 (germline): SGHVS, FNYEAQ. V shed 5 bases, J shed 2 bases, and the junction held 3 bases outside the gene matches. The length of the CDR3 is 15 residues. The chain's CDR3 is CASSAGLAGTYEQYF. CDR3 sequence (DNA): TGTGCCAGCAGCGCGGGACTAGCGGGAACCTACGAGCAGTACTTC. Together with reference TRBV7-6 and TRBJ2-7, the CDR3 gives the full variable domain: GAGVSQSPRYKVTKRGQDVALRCDPISGHVSLYWYRQALGQGPEFLTYFNYEAQQDKSGLPNDRFSAERPEGSISTLTIQRTEQRDSAMYRCASSAGLAGTYEQYFGPGTRLTVT.

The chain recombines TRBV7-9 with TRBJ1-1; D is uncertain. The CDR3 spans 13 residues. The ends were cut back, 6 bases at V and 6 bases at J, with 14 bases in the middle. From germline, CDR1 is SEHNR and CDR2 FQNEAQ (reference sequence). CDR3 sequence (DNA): TGTGCCAGCAGTCCTAACTTGGGCGCTGAAGCTTTCTTT. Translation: CASSPNLGAEAFF.

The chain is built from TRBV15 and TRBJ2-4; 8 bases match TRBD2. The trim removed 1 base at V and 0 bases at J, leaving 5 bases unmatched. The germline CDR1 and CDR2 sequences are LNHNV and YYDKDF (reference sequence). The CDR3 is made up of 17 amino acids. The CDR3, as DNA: TGTGCCACCAGCAGAGGAACTAGCGGAATAGCCAAAAACATTCAGTACTTC. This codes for CATSRGTSGIAKNIQYF. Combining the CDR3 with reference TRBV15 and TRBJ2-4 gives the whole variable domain DAMVIQNPRYQVTQFGKPVTLSCSQTLNHNVMYWYQQKSSQAPKLLFHYYDKDFNNEADTPDNFQSRRPNTSFCFLDIRSPGLGDTAMYLCATSRGTSGIAKNIQYFGAGTRLSVL.

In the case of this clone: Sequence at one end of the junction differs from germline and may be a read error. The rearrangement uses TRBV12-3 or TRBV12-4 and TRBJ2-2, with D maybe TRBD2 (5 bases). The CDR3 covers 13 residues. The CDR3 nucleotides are TGTGCCAGCAGTCTAGCCCTCACCGGGGAGCTGTTTTTT. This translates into CASSLALTGELFF.

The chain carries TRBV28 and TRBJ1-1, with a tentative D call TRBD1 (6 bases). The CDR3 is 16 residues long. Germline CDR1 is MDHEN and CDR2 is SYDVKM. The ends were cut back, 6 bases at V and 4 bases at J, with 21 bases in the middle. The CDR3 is CASSRLEGGRGTEAFF. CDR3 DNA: TGTGCCAGCAGCCGCCTGGAGGGGGGTCGGGGCACTGAAGCTTTCTTT.

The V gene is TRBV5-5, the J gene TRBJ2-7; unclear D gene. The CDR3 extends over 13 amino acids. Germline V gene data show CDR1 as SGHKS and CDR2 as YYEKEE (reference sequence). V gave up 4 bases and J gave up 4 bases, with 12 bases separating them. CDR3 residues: CASSPTPKYEQYF. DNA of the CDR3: TGTGCCAGCAGCCCGACCCCCAAATACGAGCAGTACTTC.

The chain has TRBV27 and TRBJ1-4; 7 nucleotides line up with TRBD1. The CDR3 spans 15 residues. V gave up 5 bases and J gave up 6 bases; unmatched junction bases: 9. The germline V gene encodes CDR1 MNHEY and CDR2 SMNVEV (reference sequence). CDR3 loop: CASSPRQGKDEKLFF. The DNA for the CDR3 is TGTGCCAGCAGTCCTCGACAGGGTAAAGATGAAAAACTGTTTTTT.

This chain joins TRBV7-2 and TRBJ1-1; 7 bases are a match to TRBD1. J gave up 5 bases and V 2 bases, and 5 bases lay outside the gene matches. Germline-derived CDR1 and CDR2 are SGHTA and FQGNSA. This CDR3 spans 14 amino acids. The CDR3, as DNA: TGTGCCAGCAGCTTACGAGGGGGCGCGACTGAAGCTTTCTTT. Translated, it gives CASSLRGGATEAFF.

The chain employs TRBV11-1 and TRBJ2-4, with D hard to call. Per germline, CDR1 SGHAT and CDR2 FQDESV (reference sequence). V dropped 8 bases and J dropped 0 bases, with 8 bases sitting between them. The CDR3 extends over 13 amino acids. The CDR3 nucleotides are TGTGCCAGCGGCGGCCTAGCCAAAAACATTCAGTACTTC. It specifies CASGGLAKNIQYF.

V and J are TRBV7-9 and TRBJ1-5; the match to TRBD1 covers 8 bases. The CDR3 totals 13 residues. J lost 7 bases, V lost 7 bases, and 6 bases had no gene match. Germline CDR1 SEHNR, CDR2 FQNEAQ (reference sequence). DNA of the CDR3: TGTGCCAGCAAAGGACAGGGTGGGCAGCCCCAGCATTTT. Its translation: CASKGQGGQPQHF. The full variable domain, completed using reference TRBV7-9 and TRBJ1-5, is DTGVSQNPRHKITKRGQNVTFRCDPISEHNRLYWYRQTLGQGPEFLTYFQNEAQLEKSRLLSDRFSAERPKGSFSTLEIQRTEQGDSAMYLCASKGQGGQPQHFGDGTRLSIL.

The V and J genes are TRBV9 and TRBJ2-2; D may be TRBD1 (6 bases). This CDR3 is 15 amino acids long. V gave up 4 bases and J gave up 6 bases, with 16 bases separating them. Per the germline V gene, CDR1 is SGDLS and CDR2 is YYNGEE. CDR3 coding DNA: TGTGCCAGCAGCTCCCGACCAGGGGATCCCGGGGAGCTGTTTTTT. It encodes CASSSRPGDPGELFF.

The CDR3 DNA follows: TGTGCCAGTAGTCTTCGCAGTGGTGAGAACTATGGCTACACCTTC. It yields the protein CASSLRSGENYGYTF. The chain recombines TRBV19 with TRBJ1-2, with D uncertain. With 5 bases removed from V and 2 bases from J, the gap between germline ends came to 15 bases. This CDR3 contains 15 residues. Germline CDR1 LNHDA, CDR2 SQIVND (reference sequence). Full variable domain (remainder filled in from reference TRBV19 and TRBJ1-2): DGGITQSPKYLFRKEGQNVTLSCEQNLNHDAMYWYRQDPGQGLRLIYYSQIVNDFQKGDIAEGYSVSREKKESFPLTVTSAQKNPTAFYLCASSLRSGENYGYTFGSGTRLTVV.

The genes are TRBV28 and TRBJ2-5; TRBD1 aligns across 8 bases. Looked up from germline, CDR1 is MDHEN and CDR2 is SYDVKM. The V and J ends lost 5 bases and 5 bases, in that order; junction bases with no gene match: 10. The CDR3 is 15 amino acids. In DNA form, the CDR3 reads TGTGCCAGCAGTCGGGGACAGGTCGCCTCCGAGACCCAGTACTTC. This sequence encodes CASSRGQVASETQYF. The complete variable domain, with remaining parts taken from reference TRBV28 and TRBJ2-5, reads DVKVTQSSRYLVKRTGEKVFLECVQDMDHENMFWYRQDPGLGLRLIYFSYDVKMKEKGDIPEGYSVSREKKERFSLILESASTNQTSMYLCASSRGQVASETQYFGPGTRLLVL.

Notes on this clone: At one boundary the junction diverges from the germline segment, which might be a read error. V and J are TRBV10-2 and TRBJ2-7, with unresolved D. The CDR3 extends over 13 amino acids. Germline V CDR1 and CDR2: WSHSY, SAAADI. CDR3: CASRDVGPSPLHF. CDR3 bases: TGCGCCAGCAGGGATGTGGGCCCATCGCCCCTTCACTTC.

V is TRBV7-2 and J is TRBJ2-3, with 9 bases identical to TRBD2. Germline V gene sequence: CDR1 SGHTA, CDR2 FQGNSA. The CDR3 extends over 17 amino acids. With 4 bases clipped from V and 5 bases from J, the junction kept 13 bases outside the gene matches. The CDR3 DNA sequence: TGTGCCAGCAGCTCCTCTAGCGGGACTCCCCGGGGAGATACGCAGTATTTT. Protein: CASSSSSGTPRGDTQYF.

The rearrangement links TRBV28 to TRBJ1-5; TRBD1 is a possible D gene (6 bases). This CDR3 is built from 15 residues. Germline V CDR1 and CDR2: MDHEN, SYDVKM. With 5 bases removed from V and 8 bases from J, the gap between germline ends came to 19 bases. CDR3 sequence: CASSPPDGQLEPQHF. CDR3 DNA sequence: TGTGCCAGCAGTCCCCCCGATGGACAGTTGGAGCCCCAGCATTTT.

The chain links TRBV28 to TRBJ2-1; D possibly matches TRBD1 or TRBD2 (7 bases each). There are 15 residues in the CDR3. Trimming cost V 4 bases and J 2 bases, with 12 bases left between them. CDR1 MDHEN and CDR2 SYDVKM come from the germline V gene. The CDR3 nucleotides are TGTGCCAGCAGTTCACAGGGGACTACCTACAATGAGCAGTTCTTC. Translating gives CASSSQGTTYNEQFF.